This T cell receptor (beta chain) was observed in a study of human CD8 memory T cell subsets. Overall study results and limits: Only minimal overlap was seen between the stem-like memory and the precursor exhausted T cell repertoires.

The TPEX subset meant dysfunctional early memory CD8+ cells, CCR7+ PD-1+ TIGIT+. Extraction of RNA, which was performed with an RNeasy Mini Kit, drew on duplicate vials of over 120,000 sorted CD8+ T cells per subset. The TCR beta sequencing libraries came from UMI-labeled 5' RACE. Reanalyzing the 5' RACE reads, TCRdb keeps one entry per CDR3 protein, without DNA. The repertoire table contains over 8,000 distinct CDR3 sequences. Per germline, CDR1 MRHNA and CDR2 SNTAGT. This CDR3 contains 15 residues. On this clonotype: Its antigen is not identified.

Sequenced input: CD8+ T cells from PBMCs. The source of this sequence is a human donor in good health. The rearrangement joins TRBV6-4 to TRBJ2-2; TCRdb indicates TRBD1, and absent DNA this call remains unverified. The CDR3 sequence: CASSLSTTGTGELFF.